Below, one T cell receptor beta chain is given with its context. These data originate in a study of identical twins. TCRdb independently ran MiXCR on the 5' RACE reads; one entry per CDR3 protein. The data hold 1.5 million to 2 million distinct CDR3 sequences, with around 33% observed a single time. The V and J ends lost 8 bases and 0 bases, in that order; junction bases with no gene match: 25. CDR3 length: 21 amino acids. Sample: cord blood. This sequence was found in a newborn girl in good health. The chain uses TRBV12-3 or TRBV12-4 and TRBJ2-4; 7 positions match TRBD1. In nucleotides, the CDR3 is TGTGCCAGCCTCCCCGACCGACAGGGAAGAATCTTCAACATAGCCAAAAACATTCAGTACTTC. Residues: CASLPDRQGRIFNIAKNIQYF.